The TCR beta chain under discussion was sequenced for a study of CXCR3-negative and CXCR3-positive naive CD8 T cells. Libraries were UMI-labeled 5' RACE TRB cDNA. TCRdb reprocessed the 5' RACE reads and keeps a single row for each CDR3 protein, giving no DNA. The ten most abundant clones cover around 1.5% of a sample with roughly 90,000 distinct CDR3 sequences. The CDR3 covers 17 residues. The germline CDR1 and CDR2 sequences are MDHEN and SYDVKM. Among CD8+ T cells, naive ones were CD45RO-CCR7+CD27+CD95-. This TCR derives from a human donor in good health. Some clones in this sample may be carry-over from other donors' samples. J is TRBJ2-2 and V is TRBV28; the TRBD1 assignment by TCRdb is unverifiable without DNA. Input material: naive CXCR3- CD8+ T cells from blood. The subset denotes: CD45RO-CCR7+CD27+CD95- naive CD8+ T cells lacking CXCR3 (TNR3-). This CDR3 reads CASSPGSGFLGTGELFF.